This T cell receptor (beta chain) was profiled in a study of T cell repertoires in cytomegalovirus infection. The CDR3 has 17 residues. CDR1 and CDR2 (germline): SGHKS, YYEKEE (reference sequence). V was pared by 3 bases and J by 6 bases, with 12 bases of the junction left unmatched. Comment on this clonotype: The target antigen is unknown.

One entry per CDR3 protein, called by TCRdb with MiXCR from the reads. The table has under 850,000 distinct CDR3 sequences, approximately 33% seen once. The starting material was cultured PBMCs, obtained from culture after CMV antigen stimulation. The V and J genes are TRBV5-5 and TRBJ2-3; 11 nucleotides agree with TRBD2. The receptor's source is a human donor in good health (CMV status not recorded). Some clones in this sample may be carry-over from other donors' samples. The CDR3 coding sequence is TGTGCCAGCAGCTCCTACTCGACTAGCGGGGTGGGGGATACGCAGTATTTT. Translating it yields CASSSYSTSGVGDTQYF.